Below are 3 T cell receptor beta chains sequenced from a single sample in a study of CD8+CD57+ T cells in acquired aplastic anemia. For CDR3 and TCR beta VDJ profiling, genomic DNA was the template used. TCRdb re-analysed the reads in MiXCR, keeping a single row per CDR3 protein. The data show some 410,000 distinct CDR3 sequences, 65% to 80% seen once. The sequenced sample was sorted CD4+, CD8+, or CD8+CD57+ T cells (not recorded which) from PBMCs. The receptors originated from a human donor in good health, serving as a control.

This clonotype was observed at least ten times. In DNA form, the CDR3 reads TGCGCCAGCAGCCAACAGGGGGTTAACTATGGCTACACCTTC. Encoded protein: CASSQQGVNYGYTF. The rearrangement joins TRBV4-3 to TRBJ1-2; 7 bases map to TRBD1. The CDR3 sequence is 14 residues long. Unmatched junction bases numbered 1, after V lost 2 bases and J lost 1 base. Germline CDR1 reads LGHNA; CDR2 reads YSLEER.

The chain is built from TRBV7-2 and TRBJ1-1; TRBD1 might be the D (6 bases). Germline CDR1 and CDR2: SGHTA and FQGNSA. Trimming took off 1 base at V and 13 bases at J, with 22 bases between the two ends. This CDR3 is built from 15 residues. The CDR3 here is CASSLDGGPYKQYFF. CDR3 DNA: TGTGCCAGCAGCTTAGACGGGGGGCCCTACAAGCAGTATTTCTTT. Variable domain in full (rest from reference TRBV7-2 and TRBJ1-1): GAGVSQSPSNKVTEKGKDVELRCDPISGHTALYWYRQSLGQGLEFLIYFQGNSAPDKSGLPSDRFSAERTGGSVSTLTIQRTQQEDSAVYLCASSLDGGPYKQYFFGQGTRLTVV.

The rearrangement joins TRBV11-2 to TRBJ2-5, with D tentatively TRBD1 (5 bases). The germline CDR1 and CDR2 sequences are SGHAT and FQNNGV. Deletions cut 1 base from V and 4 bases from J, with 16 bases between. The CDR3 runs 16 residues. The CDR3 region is CASSLAGLLDGETQYF. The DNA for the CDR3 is TGTGCCAGCAGCTTAGCAGGGTTGTTGGACGGAGAGACCCAGTACTTC.